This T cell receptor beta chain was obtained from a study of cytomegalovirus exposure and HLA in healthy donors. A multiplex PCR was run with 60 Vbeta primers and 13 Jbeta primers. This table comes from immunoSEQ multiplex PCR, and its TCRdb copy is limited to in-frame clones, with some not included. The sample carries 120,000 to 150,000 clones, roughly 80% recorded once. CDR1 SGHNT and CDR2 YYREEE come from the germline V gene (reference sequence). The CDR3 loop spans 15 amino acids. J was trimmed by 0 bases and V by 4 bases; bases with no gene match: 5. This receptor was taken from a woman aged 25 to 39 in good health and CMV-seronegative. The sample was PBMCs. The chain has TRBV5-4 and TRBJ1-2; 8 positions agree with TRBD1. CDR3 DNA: TGTGCCAGCAGCATGGACAGGGAAGCTAACTATGGCTACACCTTC. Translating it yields CASSMDREANYGYTF.